Each of the 21 T cell receptor beta chains below was sequenced from the same sample in a study of spatial heterogeneity in lung cancer. General study results and limits: The study found that expanded intratumoral alpha and beta TCR counts tracked tumor mutation counts.

MiXCR was run by TCRdb on the 5' RACE reads, yielding one entry per CDR3 protein. Seen here are 14,000 or so distinct CDR3 sequences, 4.7% observed once, and the top ten hold around 20%. Regarding time point: sample taken at primary tumor resection. These receptors' targets are unknown. The sample consisted of lung tumor tissue, taken at surgery. The receptors shown here come from a female donor with early-stage non-small cell lung cancer.

At least ten counts were recorded for this clonotype. V is TRBV7-9 and J is TRBJ1-6; D unresolved. The V end lost 6 bases, the J end lost 8 bases, and 14 bases lay between the germline ends. The CDR3 sequence is 14 residues long. Germline CDR1 is SEHNR and CDR2 is FQNEAQ (reference sequence). The CDR3 bases are TGTGCCAGCAGGTCTAATCGAGGCGATTCACCCCTCCACTTT. It translates to CASRSNRGDSPLHF.

This clonotype was seen ten or more times. This rearrangement joins TRBV28 to TRBJ2-7, with a tentative D call TRBD1 (5 bases). V lost 8 bases to trimming and J lost 1 base, with 15 bases between them. CDR1 MDHEN and CDR2 SYDVKM come from the germline V gene. This CDR3 is 14 amino acids long. The CDR3 sequence is CASGKEDRSYEQYF. In DNA, the CDR3 is TGTGCCAGCGGGAAGGAAGACAGATCCTACGAGCAGTACTTC.

This clonotype was recorded at least ten times. J is TRBJ2-1 and V is TRBV7-2; D unresolved. V was shortened by 3 bases and J by 0 bases, with 6 bases between the two germline ends. Germline-derived CDR1 and CDR2 are SGHTA and FQGNSA. This CDR3 spans 14 amino acids. CDR3 coding DNA: TGTGCCAGCAGCTTGAGGAGCTCCTACAATGAGCAGTTCTTC. Residues: CASSLRSSYNEQFF.

This clonotype is judged medium-sized. The gene calls are TRBV30 and TRBJ1-5, with TRBD1 matching over 7 bases. The CDR3 is made up of 13 amino acids. Trimming cost V 5 bases and J 2 bases; bases outside gene matches: 3. Germline V gives CDR1 GTSNPN, CDR2 SVGIG (reference sequence). The CDR3 bases are TGTGCCTGGGACAGGGAGGGCAATCAGCCCCAGCATTTT. It yields the protein CAWDREGNQPQHF.

This clonotype was detected ten times or more. The rearrangement joins TRBV29-1 to TRBJ2-3; TRBD1 matches 7 bases. Per the germline V gene, CDR1 is SQVTM and CDR2 is ANQGSEA. Losses at the gene ends were 8 bases for V and 7 bases for J; bases not matched to a gene: 6. CDR3 length: 11 amino acids. The DNA for the CDR3 is TGCAGCTCCAGGGGGTCGAATACGCAGTATTTT. Amino acids: CSSRGSNTQYF.

This clonotype was seen at least ten times. The CDR3 is CASSPVEGLAEKLFF. Written as DNA, the CDR3 is TGTGCCAGCAGCCCCGTGGAGGGTCTGGCTGAAAAACTGTTTTTT. The chain combines TRBV12-3 or TRBV12-4 with TRBJ1-4, with D unclear. Trimming stripped 6 bases from V and 7 bases from J, with 18 bases between. The CDR3 is made up of 15 amino acids.

This clonotype was recorded many times. J is TRBJ2-2 and V is TRBV5-4; 7 bases are shared with TRBD1. The ends lost 4 bases at V and 8 bases at J; junction bases unmatched: 23. Germline V gives CDR1 SGHNT, CDR2 YYREEE (reference sequence). The CDR3 spans 19 residues. CDR3 residues: CASSPHPPQGSRAKGELFF. As DNA, the CDR3 is TGTGCCAGCAGCCCTCATCCCCCACAGGGGTCAAGGGCAAAGGGGGAGCTGTTTTTT.

This clonotype is medium-sized within its sample. The chain has TRBV7-2 and TRBJ2-5; no clear D. CDR3 size: 11 residues. Trimming shortened V by 3 bases and J by 5 bases, and 4 bases separated the two germline ends. CDR1 and CDR2 (germline): SGHTA, FQGNSA. This CDR3 reads CASSLKETQYF. The CDR3 nucleotides read TGTGCCAGCAGCTTGAAGGAGACCCAGTACTTC.

The table lists this clonotype with many counts. The chain recombines TRBV6-5 with TRBJ1-1; 7 bases are shared with TRBD1. CDR3 length: 13 amino acids. V trimming: 5 bases; J trimming: 6 bases; junction bases outside the gene matches: 6. Germline V CDR1 and CDR2: MNHEY, SVGAGI. The CDR3 region is CASSRQGSPEAFF. The CDR3 bases are TGTGCCAGCAGTCGACAGGGAAGCCCTGAAGCTTTCTTT.

By sample fraction, this clonotype is medium-sized. The chain recombines TRBV20-1 with TRBJ1-6; tentative D call: TRBD1 (6 bases). Germline values: CDR1 DFQATT, CDR2 SNEGSKA (reference sequence). V lost 0 bases and J 7 bases, leaving 22 bases between the germline ends. The CDR3 covers 18 residues. CDR3 protein: CSARDRRGSSTGNSPLHF. For the CDR3, the DNA is TGCAGTGCTAGAGATAGGAGGGGGTCCTCCACTGGGAATTCACCCCTCCACTTT.

Ten or more counts support this clonotype. The rearrangement links TRBV6-5 to TRBJ2-1; perhaps D is TRBD1 or TRBD2 (5 bases each). Germline V gene data show CDR1 as MNHEY and CDR2 as SVGAGI. This CDR3 comprises 12 residues. V lost 5 bases to trimming and J lost 6 bases, with 8 bases between them. The CDR3 nucleotides are TGTGCCAGCAGTACGGGACCCAATGAGCAGTTCTTC. The encoded protein is CASSTGPNEQFF.

This clonotype was seen repeatedly, ten times or more. The chain carries TRBV7-9 and TRBJ2-3; perhaps TRBD2 as D (6 bases). Germline CDR1 reads SEHNR; CDR2 reads FQNEAQ (reference sequence). V was trimmed by 4 bases and J by 3 bases, leaving 11 bases between them. The CDR3 loop spans 14 amino acids. CDR3 loop: CASSWGEGTDTQYF. In nucleotides, the CDR3 is TGTGCCAGCAGCTGGGGGGAAGGGACAGATACGCAGTATTTT. Full variable domain (rest looked up from reference TRBV7-9 and TRBJ2-3): DTGVSQNPRHKITKRGQNVTFRCDPISEHNRLYWYRQTLGQGPEFLTYFQNEAQLEKSRLLSDRFSAERPKGSFSTLEIQRTEQGDSAMYLCASSWGEGTDTQYFGPGTRLTVL.

This clonotype was seen a handful of times. The chain uses TRBV7-8 and TRBJ1-6; tentative D call: TRBD1 (5 bases). Between the trimmed V and J ends, which lost 4 bases and 6 bases, there was a span of 10 bases. Germline values: CDR1 SGHVS, CDR2 FQNEAQ. The CDR3 is made up of 14 amino acids. The CDR3, as DNA: TGTGCCAGCAGCTCCAGGGCGGCTAATTCACCCCTCCACTTT. It codes for CASSSRAANSPLHF. Using reference TRBV7-8 and TRBJ1-6 for the parts outside the CDR3, the full variable domain is GAGVSQSPRYKVAKRGQDVALRCDPISGHVSLFWYQQALGQGPEFLTYFQNEAQLDKSGLPSDRFFAERPEGSVSTLKIQRTQQEDSAVYLCASSSRAANSPLHFGNGTRLTVT.

The CDR3 coding sequence is TGTGCCAGCAGCATCGGAAGCGGACGCACAGATACGCAGTATTTT. This translates into CASSIGSGRTDTQYF. The chain links TRBV12-3 or TRBV12-4 to TRBJ2-3; tentative D call: TRBD2 (5 bases). CDR3 length: 15 residues. The V end was cut by 6 bases, the J end by 1 base, with 14 bases between.

About this clonotype: A much larger clone differs from this one at a single base, so this may be a read error. The chain uses TRBV7-3 and TRBJ2-3, with D perhaps TRBD2 (6 bases). The CDR3 length is 17 residues. Germline CDR1 and CDR2: SGHTA and FQGTGA. The CDR3 coding sequence is TGTGCCAGCAACTTAGGGCCCAGCGGGTTAAGCACAGATACGCAGTATTTT. Its protein product is CASNLGPSGLSTDTQYF.

There are many counts of this clonotype. V and J are TRBV5-4 and TRBJ2-5, with D possibly being TRBD1 or TRBD2 (5 bases each). The V and J ends lost 1 base and 4 bases respectively, with 11 bases between them. The CDR3 runs to 14 residues. CDR1 SGHNT and CDR2 YYREEE come from the germline V gene (reference sequence). The CDR3 DNA sequence: TGTGCCAGCAGCTTGTGGGGACGACGAGAGACCCAGTACTTC. Translated, it gives CASSLWGRRETQYF. Filled out from reference TRBV5-4 and TRBJ2-5, the complete variable domain reads ETGVTQSPTHLIKTRGQQVTLRCSSQSGHNTVSWYQQALGQGPQFIFQYYREEENGRGNFPPRFSGLQFPNYSSELNVNALELDDSALYLCASSLWGRRETQYFGPGTRLLVL.

This clonotype was observed at least ten times. The V and J genes are TRBV20-1 and TRBJ2-5, with D tentatively TRBD2 (7 bases). The CDR3 has 14 residues. Germline values: CDR1 DFQATT, CDR2 SNEGSKA (reference sequence). V dropped 3 bases and J dropped 4 bases, with 15 bases sitting between them. DNA of the CDR3: TGCAGTGCTAGCGGCAGGGGCGGGAGAGAGACCCAGTACTTC. This encodes CSASGRGGRETQYF.

This sequence joins TRBV6-2 or TRBV6-3 and TRBJ2-7, with 9 bases fitting TRBD1. Trimming at V came to 6 bases and at J to 6 bases, leaving 9 bases not matched to a gene. The CDR3 spans 14 residues. CDR1 is MNHEY and CDR2 is SVGEGT in the germline V gene. The CDR3 protein is CASRRTGDLREQYF. The CDR3 DNA sequence: TGTGCCAGCAGAAGGACAGGGGATTTGCGCGAGCAGTACTTC.

This clonotype has a count of ten or more. CDR3 region: CASADRDSSYEQYF. The CDR3 nucleotides read TGTGCCAGCGCTGACAGGGATAGCTCCTACGAGCAGTACTTC. This chain links TRBV12-3 or TRBV12-4 with TRBJ2-7, with 7 nucleotides matching TRBD1. The CDR3 is 14 amino acids. V dropped 8 bases and J dropped 0; count of bases not matched to a gene: 7.

This clonotype appeared many times. V is TRBV7-9 and J is TRBJ2-7; D may be TRBD1 or TRBD2 (6 bases each). Germline V CDR1 and CDR2: SEHNR, FQNEAQ (reference sequence). This CDR3 is built from 15 residues. V lost 5 bases, J lost 2 bases, and 16 bases lay in between. CDR3 in DNA: TGTGCCAGCAGCCGAGAGGGGGGCGGAACCTACGAGCAGTACTTC. The encoded protein is CASSREGGGTYEQYF.

In its sample, this clonotype was seen many times. The chain has TRBV6-5 and TRBJ2-3; 7 bases are a match to TRBD2. This CDR3 has 15 residues. V shed 7 bases, J shed 4 bases, and the junction held 11 bases outside the gene matches. CDR1 MNHEY and CDR2 SVGAGI come from the germline V gene. CDR3 sequence reads: CASIKRGLAADTQYF. In DNA, the CDR3 is TGTGCCAGCATCAAAAGAGGTCTAGCGGCAGATACGCAGTATTTT.